This T cell receptor beta chain appears in the sequencing data of a study of identical twins. In regard to this clonotype: The antigen is undetermined.

CDR3 length equals 14 residues. After removal of 6 bases from V and 2 bases from J, the junction contained 1 base not matched to a gene. Germline CDR1 is MNHNS and CDR2 is SASEGT. Template switching added a universal primer binding site, and final cDNA carried unique molecular identifiers. One entry per CDR3 protein results from TCRdb running MiXCR on the 5' RACE reads. The table records roughly 1,500,000 distinct CDR3 sequences, less than 35% of them present only once. The study's findings and limits: Compared with unrelated sharing, twin-shared out-of-frame alpha sequences had more low-probability sequences. The more abundant beta clonotypes in cord blood had fewer insertions, and memory repertoires did not show this.

The TCR was taken from a newborn girl in good health. The genes are TRBV6-1 and TRBJ1-6, with 7 bases that match TRBD1. Sequenced sample: cord blood. Written as DNA, the CDR3 is TGTGCCAGCAGGGGACAGACCTATAATTCACCCCTCCACTTT. Protein: CASRGQTYNSPLHF.